These 13 T cell receptor beta chains were all obtained from the same sample, sequenced in a study of T cells in Graves' hyperthyroidism and ophthalmopathy. TCR beta CDR3 sequences were amplified from RNA transcripts. The HTBI set primed first-round TCR CDR3 RT-PCR. Via MiXCR, TCRdb re-called the multiplex PCR reads, giving one row per CDR3 protein. Among around 300,000 distinct CDR3 sequences, roughly 13% were seen once, and the ten largest hold 30% to 40%. The material sequenced was blood. The receptors were gathered from a woman in her thirties or forties with Graves' ophthalmopathy.

This clonotype was found many times. The V call is TRBV10-3, the J call TRBJ2-7; possible D gene TRBD2, 5 bases. This CDR3 has 13 residues. The germline gives CDR1 ENHRY, CDR2 SYGVKD. The V gene lost 6 bases and the J gene lost 4 bases, with 13 bases spanning the gap. DNA for the CDR3: TGTGCCATCAGCCGAGGGCAGACATACGAGCAGTACTTC. This translates into CAISRGQTYEQYF.

The chain has TRBV10-3 and TRBJ1-2, with 7 bases fitting TRBD1. V shed 3 bases, J shed 6 bases, and the junction held 4 bases outside the gene matches. The V gene's germline CDR1 is ENHRY and CDR2 SYGVKD. This CDR3 contains 13 residues. The CDR3 DNA reads as TGTGCCATCAGTGACTGGACAGGCGATGGCTACACCTTC. Translating it yields CAISDWTGDGYTF.

This clonotype came up many times. The chain joins TRBV12-3 or TRBV12-4 to TRBJ1-2; D unclear. The CDR3 is 15 amino acids. Trimming left V 6 bases short and J 0 bases short, with 14 bases between. The DNA for the CDR3 is TGTGCCAGCAGCCTCGAAGGCGGCTCTAACTATGGCTACACCTTC. Protein: CASSLEGGSNYGYTF.

The CDR3, as DNA: TGTGCCAGCAGCCAAGATGCCGGACTAGGCTACAATGAGCAGTTCTTC. The encoded protein is CASSQDAGLGYNEQFF. The rearrangement uses TRBV14 and TRBJ2-1; 7 bases align to TRBD2. The CDR3 is made up of 16 amino acids. The J segment lost 3 bases and the V segment lost 0 bases, leaving 5 bases of the junction unmatched. Germline assignment: CDR1 SGHDN and CDR2 FVKESK.

At least ten counts were recorded for this clonotype. The chain recombines TRBV28 with TRBJ2-3; D may be TRBD2 (5 bases). The CDR3 has 15 amino acids. V lost 6 bases and J 0 bases, leaving 13 bases between the germline ends. Germline V gives CDR1 MDHEN, CDR2 SYDVKM. For the CDR3, the DNA is TGTGCCAGCAGAGGGCGGGTCTATAGCACAGATACGCAGTATTTT. Translation gives CASRGRVYSTDTQYF.

This clonotype was recorded at least ten times. This rearrangement joins TRBV12-3 or TRBV12-4 to TRBJ1-4; perhaps TRBD1 as D (5 bases). This CDR3 region has 14 residues. Trimming removed 6 bases at V and 8 bases at J, with 16 bases between. CDR3 amino acids: CASSPDPAGEKLFF. The CDR3 coding sequence is TGTGCCAGCAGCCCGGACCCAGCAGGGGAAAAACTGTTTTTT.

This clonotype was counted at least ten times. The rearrangement links TRBV12-3 or TRBV12-4 to TRBJ1-5; TRBD1 might be the D (5 bases). V was cut by 5 bases and J by 6 bases, with 11 bases left in between. The CDR3 has 13 amino acids. In DNA, the CDR3 is TGTGCCAGCAGTATTCAGGGTTTTCAGCCCCAGCATTTT. Translating gives CASSIQGFQPQHF.

This clonotype was found a few times. The chain uses TRBV3-1 and TRBJ2-7; D is perhaps TRBD1 or TRBD2 (5 bases each). CDR1 is LGHDT, CDR2 YNNKEL, per germline (reference sequence). The CDR3 contains 14 residues. The ends were cut back, 5 bases at V and 6 bases at J, with 17 bases in the middle. The CDR3 coding sequence is TGTGCCAGCAGCTCCGGGACCCGGCACTCCGAGCAGTACTTC. Protein: CASSSGTRHSEQYF.

This clonotype was recorded a few times. This could be a read error, since a much larger clone is one nucleotide away. V and J are TRBV2 and TRBJ1-5; D possibly corresponds to TRBD1 (6 bases). Germline V gives CDR1 SNHLY, CDR2 FYNNEI. The CDR3 totals 15 residues. The CDR3 sequence is CVSSGQPSGNQPQHF. CDR3 in DNA: TGTGTCAGCAGTGGACAGCCCTCGGGCAATCAGCCCCAGCATTTT.

This clonotype was seen only a few times. This chain uses TRBV4-1 with TRBJ2-2, with unresolved D. There are 15 residues in the CDR3. Trimming shortened V by 0 bases and J by 6 bases, and 11 bases separated the two germline ends. CDR1 and CDR2 from the germline V gene are MGHRA and YSYEKL. CDR3 sequence reads: CASSQEPRYSGELFF. The CDR3 DNA sequence: TGCGCCAGCAGCCAAGAACCCAGGTATTCCGGGGAGCTGTTTTTT.

This clonotype showed up many times. This chain uses TRBV2 with TRBJ1-1, with 7 bases fitting TRBD1. Germline CDR1 reads SNHLY; CDR2 reads FYNNEI. The J segment lost 1 base and the V segment lost 5 bases, leaving 10 bases of the junction unmatched. This CDR3 has 16 amino acids. The CDR3 nucleotides are TGTGCCAGCAGTAGCAGGGGGTTTGGACCGAACACTGAAGCTTTCTTT. It encodes CASSSRGFGPNTEAFF.

This clonotype was seen at least ten times. The chain links TRBV29-1 to TRBJ2-5; perhaps TRBD1 as D (6 bases). Deletions cut 6 bases from V and 5 bases from J, with 13 bases between. Germline V gene sequence: CDR1 SQVTM, CDR2 ANQGSEA. This CDR3 is 12 amino acids long. CDR3 DNA sequence: TGCAGCGTCGGGCAGGGGCGGGAGACCCAGTACTTC. This encodes CSVGQGRETQYF.

There are a few counts of this clonotype. The chain uses TRBV10-2 and TRBJ2-2; 9 nucleotides align to TRBD2. This CDR3 comprises 20 residues. The V and J ends lost 4 bases and 3 bases, in that order; junction bases with no gene match: 18. Germline CDR1 WSHSY, CDR2 SAAADI. This CDR3 is CASSAPPGLAMERYTGELFF. The CDR3 nucleotides read TGCGCCAGCAGTGCCCCGCCGGGACTAGCCATGGAGCGGTACACCGGGGAGCTGTTTTTT.